The 28 T cell receptor beta chains given below trace back to one sample, sequenced in a study of blood T cell repertoires in COVID-19. Assay used: immunoSEQ multiplex PCR; TCRdb lists only in-frame clones, some missing. Found here are some 160,000 clones, 79% of them singletons; the top ten hold 15% to 20%. What was sequenced was PBMCs or T cells enriched from blood (not recorded which). The receptor set was obtained from a woman between 65 and 79 years old in a cohort exposed to, infected with or recovered from COVID-19 (not recorded which).

The gene calls are TRBV9 and TRBJ2-3; 8 bases map to TRBD1. This CDR3 comprises 17 residues. The J segment lost 3 bases and the V segment lost 4 bases, leaving 13 bases of the junction unmatched. Germline V gene sequence: CDR1 SGDLS, CDR2 YYNGEE. CDR3 in amino acids: CASSPLGRDRGTDTQYF. CDR3 sequence (DNA): TGTGCCAGCAGCCCCCTGGGGCGAGACAGGGGAACAGATACGCAGTATTTT. Combining the CDR3 with reference TRBV9 and TRBJ2-3 gives the whole variable domain DSGVTQTPKHLITATGQRVTLRCSPRSGDLSVYWYQQSLDQGLQFLIQYYNGEERAKGNILERFSAQQFPDLHSELNLSSLELGDSALYFCASSPLGRDRGTDTQYFGPGTRLTVL.

This chain uses TRBV7-9 with TRBJ2-7; tentatively, D is TRBD1 (5 bases). The CDR3 extends over 12 amino acids. The V and J ends lost 4 bases and 4 bases respectively, with 8 bases between them. In germline, CDR1 is SEHNR, CDR2 FQNEAQ (reference sequence). CDR3 protein: CASSSRQYEQYF. The CDR3 region has the DNA TGTGCCAGCAGCTCCAGACAGTACGAGCAGTACTTC.

The rearrangement uses TRBV5-1 and TRBJ2-1; TRBD2 matches at 7 bases. Germline lookup yields CDR1 SGHRS and CDR2 YFSETQ. Unmatched junction bases numbered 6, after V lost 3 bases and J lost 0 bases. The CDR3 loop spans 16 amino acids. This CDR3 is CASSYSGRSSYNEQFF. The CDR3 DNA sequence: TGCGCCAGCAGCTATTCCGGGAGGAGCTCCTACAATGAGCAGTTCTTC.

This clone was seen a few times. J is TRBJ1-6 and V is TRBV3-1 (or the pseudogene TRBV3-2), with D possibly matching TRBD1 (6 bases). The germline V gene has CDR1 LGHDT and CDR2 YNNKEL (reference sequence). V lost 0 bases and J 9 bases, leaving 9 bases between the germline ends. The CDR3 runs 14 residues. CDR3 nucleotides: TGTGCCAGCAGCCAAGATTCAGGGGCTTCACCCCTCCACTTT. Residues: CASSQDSGASPLHF.

The sample holds a few counts of this clone. This sequence joins TRBV2 and TRBJ2-7; D might be TRBD1 (6 bases). CDR3 size: 14 residues. CDR1 and CDR2 (germline): SNHLY, FYNNEI. The V end was cut by 8 bases, the J end by 7 bases, with 21 bases between. CDR3 nucleotides: TGTGCCAGCTCGATTCCAGGGGCCCGTTGGGAGCAGTACTTC. Protein sequence: CASSIPGARWEQYF.

This clone was observed a few times. The chain carries TRBV30 and TRBJ1-5, with no clear D. Trimming shortened V by 0 bases and J by 1 base, and 7 bases separated the two germline ends. The germline CDR1 and CDR2 sequences are GTSNPN and SVGIG (reference sequence). This CDR3 is built from 14 residues. CDR3 DNA: TGTGCCTGGAGTGTATCGTTAAGCAATCAGCCCCAGCATTTT. Encoded protein: CAWSVSLSNQPQHF.

This clone was counted a few times. This chain links TRBV15 with TRBJ1-3, with 7 positions matching TRBD1. The V gene end was trimmed by 6 bases and the J gene end by 4 bases; junction bases not matched to a gene: 6. CDR3 length: 14 amino acids. Germline V gene sequence: CDR1 LNHNV, CDR2 YYDKDF (reference sequence). CDR3 region: CATSQTGQGNTIYF. CDR3 DNA: TGTGCCACCAGTCAGACAGGGCAGGGAAACACCATATATTTT.

The rearrangement joins TRBV5-1 to TRBJ2-7; tentatively, D is TRBD1 (5 bases). CDR3 length: 14 residues. Trimming took 1 base from V and 0 from J, leaving 8 bases between them. CDR1 and CDR2 (germline): SGHRS, YFSETQ. CDR3 nucleotide sequence: TGCGCCAGCAGCTTGTGGGGCAGCTCCTACGAGCAGTACTTC. This encodes CASSLWGSSYEQYF.

This chain links TRBV29-1 with TRBJ2-1; maybe TRBD1 (5 bases). The CDR3 has 14 amino acids. Trimming pared 6 bases from V and 0 bases from J, leaving 12 bases between. Germline lookup yields CDR1 SQVTM and CDR2 ANQGSEA. CDR3 region: CSVRRVGSYNEQFF. The CDR3 bases are TGCAGCGTACGCAGGGTCGGCTCCTACAATGAGCAGTTCTTC.

This clone came up a few times. The rearrangement links TRBV28 to TRBJ2-7, with 10 positions matching TRBD2. The CDR3 is made up of 15 amino acids. Unmatched junction bases numbered 6, after V lost 5 bases and J lost 2 bases. Germline values: CDR1 MDHEN, CDR2 SYDVKM. CDR3 loop: CASSRLAGAAYEQYF. In DNA form, the CDR3 reads TGTGCCAGCAGTCGACTAGCGGGTGCAGCCTACGAGCAGTACTTC.

This clone appeared a single time. The chain recombines TRBV7-8 with TRBJ1-1, with no clear D. V lost 1 base to trimming and J lost 4 bases, with 13 bases between them. Germline-derived CDR1 and CDR2 are SGHVS and FQNEAQ. The CDR3 is 15 residues long. CDR3: CASSLEGRRGTEAFF. The CDR3 DNA reads as TGTGCCAGCAGCTTAGAAGGGCGCCGGGGCACTGAAGCTTTCTTT. The full variable domain, its missing parts supplied by reference TRBV7-8 and TRBJ1-1, is GAGVSQSPRYKVAKRGQDVALRCDPISGHVSLFWYQQALGQGPEFLTYFQNEAQLDKSGLPSDRFFAERPEGSVSTLKIQRTQQEDSAVYLCASSLEGRRGTEAFFGQGTRLTVV.

This chain uses TRBV28 with TRBJ1-1; no reliable D call. This CDR3 contains 15 residues. V lost 1 base and J lost 1, with 10 bases in between. Germline V CDR1 and CDR2: MDHEN, SYDVKM. CDR3 amino acids: CASSLLWAGNTEAFF. Here the CDR3 DNA reads TGTGCCAGCAGTTTATTGTGGGCCGGGAACACTGAAGCTTTCTTT.

The chain uses TRBV2 and TRBJ2-3; TRBD1 agrees at 7 bases. Looked up from germline, CDR1 is SNHLY and CDR2 is FYNNEI. V dropped 6 bases and J dropped 1; count of bases not matched to a gene: 4. The CDR3 totals 14 residues. The CDR3 loop reads CASRNDRGTDTQYF. CDR3 nucleotide sequence: TGTGCCAGCAGGAACGACAGGGGCACAGATACGCAGTATTTT.

The CDR3 DNA sequence: TGTGCCAGCAGCTTAGGGGGGCCGCGCGGCTACACCTTC. Its translation: CASSLGGPRGYTF. V is TRBV7-2 and J is TRBJ1-2, with D perhaps TRBD1 (6 bases). Germline assignment: CDR1 SGHTA and CDR2 FQGNSA. Trimming took off 1 base at V and 8 bases at J, with 11 bases between the two ends. The CDR3 is made up of 13 amino acids.

This chain uses TRBV28 with TRBJ2-5; no clear D gene. V lost 4 bases to trimming and J lost 5 bases, with 14 bases between them. CDR1 and CDR2 (germline): MDHEN, SYDVKM. This CDR3 has 14 residues. The CDR3, as DNA: TGTGCCAGCAGTTCCACAGTCCTTGGGGAGACCCAGTACTTC. It is translated as CASSSTVLGETQYF. Full variable domain (missing parts from reference TRBV28 and TRBJ2-5): DVKVTQSSRYLVKRTGEKVFLECVQDMDHENMFWYRQDPGLGLRLIYFSYDVKMKEKGDIPEGYSVSREKKERFSLILESASTNQTSMYLCASSSTVLGETQYFGPGTRLLVL.

A few counts support this clone. The CDR3, as DNA: TGTGCCACCAGTGATTCAAGACCCAACCAGGGGATCAATCAGCCCCAGCATTTT. Amino acid sequence: CATSDSRPNQGINQPQHF. This sequence joins TRBV24-1 and TRBJ1-5; tentative D call: TRBD1 (6 bases). V was cut by 2 bases and J by 3 bases, with 19 bases left in between. The CDR3 sequence is 18 residues long. CDR1 and CDR2 (germline): KGHDR, SFDVKD.

The chain links TRBV29-1 to TRBJ2-3; tentative D call: TRBD2 (5 bases). V gave up 6 bases and J gave up 0 bases, with 22 bases separating them. The CDR3 extends over 17 amino acids. Germline lookup yields CDR1 SQVTM and CDR2 ANQGSEA. DNA of the CDR3: TGCAGCGTACGGCCGGGGAGTTCGGCGCCTAGCACAGATACGCAGTATTTT. Translated: CSVRPGSSAPSTDTQYF.

This chain connects TRBV3-1 (or the pseudogene TRBV3-2) to TRBJ1-5; possible D gene TRBD1, 5 bases. V dropped 1 base and J dropped 7 bases, with 11 bases sitting between them. Germline V CDR1 and CDR2: LGHDT, YNNKEL (reference sequence). The CDR3 has 14 residues. In DNA form, the CDR3 reads TGTGCCAGCAGCCAAGGCGGGGGTCGGCAGCCCCAGCATTTT. It yields the protein CASSQGGGRQPQHF.

This sequence joins TRBV18 and TRBJ2-1, with 7 bases aligning to TRBD2. This CDR3 has 14 residues. Germline V lookup: CDR1 KGHSH, CDR2 LQKENI. V was pared by 4 bases and J by 5 bases, with 5 bases of the junction left unmatched. CDR3 bases: TGTGCCAGCTCACGGTCTAGCGGAGACAATGAGCAGTTCTTC. Its protein is CASSRSSGDNEQFF.

The V and J genes are TRBV29-1 and TRBJ1-1, with no clear D. CDR1 is SQVTM, CDR2 ANQGSEA, per germline. Trimming took off 6 bases at V and 1 base at J, with 12 bases between the two ends. This CDR3 has 13 amino acids. CDR3 protein: CSVSPSGNTEAFF. The CDR3 nucleotides are TGCAGCGTCAGTCCGTCAGGGAACACTGAAGCTTTCTTT.

This sequence joins TRBV3-1 (or the pseudogene TRBV3-2) and TRBJ1-4, with D perhaps TRBD1 (5 bases). The V gene lost 5 bases and the J gene lost 5 bases, with 9 bases spanning the gap. Per the germline V gene, CDR1 is LGHDT and CDR2 is YNNKEL (reference sequence). The CDR3 totals 13 residues. CDR3 sequence reads: CASSSRGNEKLFF. CDR3 nucleotide sequence: TGTGCCAGCAGCAGCCGGGGGAATGAAAAACTGTTTTTT.

The chain carries TRBV20-1 and TRBJ2-1, with 9 bases lining up with TRBD1. With V trimmed by 3 bases and J by 8 bases, 8 bases remained unmatched. CDR1 and CDR2 from the germline V gene are DFQATT and SNEGSKA (reference sequence). This CDR3 has 14 amino acids. The CDR3 DNA is TGCAGTGCTAGTGGTGACAGGGGGGTCGATGAGCAGTTCTTC. Translated: CSASGDRGVDEQFF.

V gene TRBV11-2 combines with J gene TRBJ2-4; 11 bases line up with TRBD2. The length of the CDR3 is 14 residues. With V trimmed by 5 bases and J by 6 bases, 3 bases remained unmatched. Germline assignment: CDR1 SGHAT and CDR2 FQNNGV. Here the CDR3 DNA reads TGTGCCAGCAGCGCCACTAGCGGGAGAAACATTCAGTACTTC. As protein: CASSATSGRNIQYF.

The chain combines TRBV28 with TRBJ1-3; no clear D gene. The CDR3 is 17 amino acids. Germline V lookup: CDR1 MDHEN, CDR2 SYDVKM. Trimming took off 5 bases at V and 0 bases at J, with 17 bases between the two ends. DNA of the CDR3: TGTGCCAGCAGTCCAAACTCCGGGATCCGCTCTGGAAACACCATATATTTT. Amino acids: CASSPNSGIRSGNTIYF.

This rearrangement joins TRBV7-8 to TRBJ2-7; tentative D call: TRBD2 (5 bases). Germline V CDR1 and CDR2: SGHVS, FQNEAQ. V was trimmed by 1 base and J by 6 bases, leaving 10 bases between them. This CDR3 is 13 amino acids long. The CDR3 DNA is TGTGCCAGCAGCTTAGATGAGGGCGGCGAGCAGTACTTC. Protein sequence: CASSLDEGGEQYF.

V usage is TRBV5-1 and J usage is TRBJ2-3; 7 bases line up with TRBD2. Germline V gene sequence: CDR1 SGHRS, CDR2 YFSETQ. J gave up 4 bases and V 0 bases, and 8 bases lay outside the gene matches. The CDR3 covers 16 residues. CDR3 sequence: CASSLAGTSVPDTQYF. The DNA of the CDR3 is TGCGCCAGCAGCTTGGCCGGTACTAGCGTCCCAGATACGCAGTATTTT.

The CDR3 loop reads CASSYSGAGSYNEQFF. For the CDR3, the DNA is TGTGCCAGCAGTTACTCGGGAGCGGGCTCCTACAATGAGCAGTTCTTC. The chain is built from TRBV6-5 and TRBJ2-1, with a weak D call TRBD2 (6 bases). V lost 0 bases and J lost 0, with 9 bases in between. The length of the CDR3 is 16 residues. CDR1 MNHEY and CDR2 SVGAGI come from the germline V gene.

This clone was counted once. The CDR3 DNA reads as TGTGCCATCAGTGAGTCGTGGAGGCGGGGGAGAAACTACGAGCAGTACTTC. Its protein product is CAISESWRRGRNYEQYF. The rearrangement uses TRBV10-3 and TRBJ2-7; 7 positions match TRBD2. Unmatched junction bases numbered 11, after V lost 0 bases and J lost 3 bases. The germline V gene has CDR1 ENHRY and CDR2 SYGVKD. The CDR3 length is 17 residues.